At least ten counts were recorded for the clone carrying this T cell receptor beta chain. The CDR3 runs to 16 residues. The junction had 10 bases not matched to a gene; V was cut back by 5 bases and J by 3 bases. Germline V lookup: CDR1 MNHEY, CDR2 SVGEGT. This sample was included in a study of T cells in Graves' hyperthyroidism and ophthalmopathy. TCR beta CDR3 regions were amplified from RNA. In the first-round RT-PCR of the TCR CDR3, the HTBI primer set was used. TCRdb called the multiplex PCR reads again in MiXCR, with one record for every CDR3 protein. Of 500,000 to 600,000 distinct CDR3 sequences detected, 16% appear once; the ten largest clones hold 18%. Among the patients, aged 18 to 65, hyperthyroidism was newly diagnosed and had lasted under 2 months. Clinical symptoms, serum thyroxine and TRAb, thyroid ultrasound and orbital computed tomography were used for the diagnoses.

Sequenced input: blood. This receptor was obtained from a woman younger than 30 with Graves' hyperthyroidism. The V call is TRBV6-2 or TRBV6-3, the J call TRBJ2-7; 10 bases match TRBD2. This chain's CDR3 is CASSNLRTSGNYEQYF. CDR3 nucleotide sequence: TGTGCCAGCAGTAACCTTCGGACTAGCGGAAACTACGAGCAGTACTTC.